This TCR beta chain was captured by sequencing in a study of shared clonotypes between healthy human individuals (dated by TCRdb to about 2020). Regarding the research as a whole: The cohort included a few men and two women between 18 and 49 years of age. For each donor, CD4 naive and CD4 memory were each given three plates, CD8 naive was given two plates, and CD8 memory was given one plate. To estimate repertoire size and how much clonotypes are shared between individuals, the study performed deep sequencing of blood TCR repertoires from about 5 healthy adults. Different laboratories and diverse techniques were used to prepare libraries and sequence TCR repertoires, to increase sequencing depth and limit assay-specific biases. Each donor's leukapheresis produced roughly between roughly 0.85 and 9.5 billion PBMCs. General study outcomes and caveats: Because the study included only a small number of donors, the genetic and exposure-history diversity represented was limited. Compared with non-shared clonotypes, clonotypes shared by all four sorted-subset donors had higher generation probabilities. Pairwise subsampling indicated that sequencing depth was expected to affect the degree of clonotype sharing among donors. When a few donors were compared, the shared fraction of clonotypes was approximately 5% for naive CD4, roughly 3.3% for naive CD8, about 2.4% for memory CD4, and 0.35% to 0.4% for memory CD8. Larger estimated clonotype richness was generally found for naive subsets than for memory subsets. Sampling was restricted to blood, and TCR repertoires in tissue are likely to differ from TCR repertoires in blood. Incomplete sequencing was indicated by rarefaction of sorted-subset datasets, despite the large sequencing depth.

Using the deep immunoSEQ assay, TCR CDR3 regions were amplified from genomic DNA by multiplex PCR. For each cell subset, the extracted genomic DNA was distributed evenly across all wells of several immunoSEQ 96-well plates, and each plate served as one replicate. For sorted subsets, around 200 ng genomic DNA, equal to about 30,000 T cell genomes, was loaded into each replicate PCR. Purified libraries were quantified with a Qubit 3.0 fluorometer, sized on a Bioanalyzer 2100, and re-quantified with the KAPA Library Quantification kit. Every immunoSEQ 96-well plate was sequenced on a dedicated single-read 150-cycle Illumina NextSeq 550 flow cell. As for the original processing: Because the immunoSEQ output included only junctional sequences and no quality scores, the filtering could not be the same as the filtering used for full-length reads. To assign V/J genes and CDR3, sequences were annotated against IMGT germline references using PyIR, a Python wrapper for IgBLAST v1.9. Reads were filtered out if the reads had weak V/J assignments (E-value above 1e-6), no CDR3, stop codons, out-of-frame junctions, or ambiguous translated residues. A V3J clonotype was defined by an identical inferred V gene, J gene, and CDR3 amino acid sequence. Percentage overlap between repertoires was computed as shared unique clonotypes divided by the size of the smaller repertoire. Three approaches were used to assess repertoire richness: RTK rarefaction, the Chao1 estimator, and Recon v2.1 estimates of unobserved clonotypes. Generation probabilities were computed with OLGA for all TCRbeta clonotypes obtained by the gDNA method from a few donors. Here the immuneACCESS table is served through TCRdb, limited to in-frame sequences with V and J called. Missing clones are a known gap in these copies; in checked studies unresolved V genes cover under half, and the rest lacks a known reason. Clone size and the V and J calls come from that table; the DNA yielded D and trimming. Present in this sample are approximately 2.5 million clones, around 94% of which were seen just once. The top ten clonotypes cover around 0.15% of the sample.

Concerning this clone itself: Its antigen target is currently unknown. It has no much larger one-base neighbor in the sample; base qualities were not kept.

There are 13 amino acids in the CDR3, from cysteine to phenylalanine inclusive. Only the CDR3 DNA is retained, 39 bases long and in frame from the first base. The V end loses 6 bases and the J end loses 1 base, and a stretch of 8 bases separates them. CDR1 is given as MNHNY and CDR2 as SVGAGI, both from the germline V gene (reference sequence). The donors were healthy, HIV-negative adults with no recently reported acute infections or vaccinations. All donors were Caucasian adults living in Nashville, Tennessee, USA. CD4+ T cells were enriched by magnetic negative selection; naive cells were then positively selected on CD45RA, and the negative fraction formed the memory subset. Blood was obtained by leukapheresis, after which PBMCs were separated by Ficoll-Histopaque density gradient centrifugation and cryopreserved in liquid nitrogen vapor phase. Analytical flow cytometry was used to check the purity and quantity of every magnetically sorted T cell population. Genomic DNA was isolated from each sorted fraction and quantified by UV absorbance on a Nanodrop 2000c.

The origin of this receptor is a man aged 18 to 30 in good health. The sample was naive CD4+ T cells sorted from blood. The sample's cell subset or site label is to be understood as: CD45RA+ positively selected. The V gene is TRBV6-6 and the J gene is TRBJ2-3; the D gene lacks a confident call. The sequenced DNA: TGTGCCAGCAGGGGTCCTGGCACAGATACGCAGTATTTT. Its protein is CASRGPGTDTQYF.